Listed below are T cell receptor beta chains from one sample, sequenced in a study of blood T cell repertoires in COVID-19. Method: immunoSEQ multiplex PCR; TCRdb's copy keeps in-frame clones and lacks some. Among 200,000 to 250,000 clones listed, roughly four fifths were seen once. The sample consisted of peripheral blood. The receptor set was obtained from a man older than 75 with acute or convalescent COVID-19. Each CDR3 is given with its conserved first and last residue. The D gene is left open where the match is weak. Clone size is shown for a subset of rows, as once, few, many or a class of expanded clone.

d_call	clone_size	j_call	v_call	cdr3_aa	cdr3_nt
TRBD2	few	TRBJ2-7	TRBV5-4	CASSLGRERGEQYF	TGTGCCAGCAGCTTGGGGCGGGAGCGGGGCGAGCAGTACTTC
.	.	TRBJ1-3	TRBV2	CASSEYLRRVGGNTIYF	TGTGCCAGCAGTGAATATCTTAGGAGGGTTGGTGGAAACACCATATATTTT
TRBD1	.	TRBJ2-7	TRBV6-6	CASSNPGQGSNEQYF	TGTGCCAGCAGCAACCCGGGACAGGGGAGCAACGAGCAGTACTTC
.	.	TRBJ1-2	TRBV19	CASSLLYGYTF	TGTGCCAGTAGCCTCCTCTATGGCTACACCTTC
TRBD1	.	TRBJ1-1	TRBV10-3	CAISVGTGVRNTEAFF	TGTGCCATCAGTGTCGGGACAGGAGTACGGAACACTGAAGCTTTCTTT
.	.	TRBJ1-2	TRBV5-4	CASSLTGTDGYTF	TGTGCCAGCAGCCTTACAGGGACGGATGGCTACACCTTC
TRBD1	few	TRBJ2-7	TRBV6-4	CASRPFGDRGYEQYF	TGTGCCAGCAGGCCGTTCGGGGACAGGGGTTACGAGCAGTACTTC
TRBD1	.	TRBJ2-2	TRBV7-3	CASSPGQFANTGELFF	TGTGCCAGCAGCCCGGGACAGTTCGCGAACACCGGGGAGCTGTTTTTT
TRBD1	.	TRBJ2-1	TRBV18	CASSRRTGPYNEQFF	TGTGCCAGCTCACGCCGGACAGGGCCATACAATGAGCAGTTCTTC
TRBD1	.	TRBJ1-3	TRBV19	CASSIMYKQGSSGNTIYF	TGTGCCAGTAGTATCATGTATAAACAGGGGAGCTCTGGAAACACCATATATTTT
.	.	TRBJ1-2	TRBV3-1/TRBV3-2	CASSQVSQGNGGYTF	TGTGCCAGCAGCCAAGTCTCACAGGGTAACGGGGGCTACACCTTC
.	once	TRBJ1-2	TRBV11-2	CASSSLGHFYGYTF	TGTGCCAGCAGCTCTTTGGGACATTTCTATGGCTACACCTTC
TRBD1	.	TRBJ2-1	TRBV24-1	CATSDLRQGEEFF	TGTGCCACCAGTGACCTTAGACAGGGTGAGGAGTTCTTC
TRBD2	.	TRBJ2-3	TRBV5-1	CASSLAPGLAGGSSDTQYF	TGCGCCAGCAGCTTGGCCCCGGGACTAGCGGGGGGTTCCTCAGATACGCAGTATTTT
TRBD2	.	TRBJ2-1	TRBV18	CASSPLLAGPISYNEQFF	TGTGCCAGCTCACCATTACTAGCGGGTCCTATCTCCTACAATGAGCAGTTCTTC
TRBD2	few	TRBJ2-3	TRBV2	CASSAGLAGAGTDTQYF	TGTGCCAGCAGTGCTGGACTAGCGGGAGCTGGGACAGATACGCAGTATTTT
TRBD1	.	TRBJ1-1	TRBV19	CASSSDRGLTEAFF	TGTGCCAGTAGTTCCGACAGGGGGCTAACTGAAGCTTTCTTT
.	.	TRBJ1-5	TRBV6-6	CASSYGGTQPQHF	TGTGCCAGCAGTTATGGGGGGACTCAGCCCCAGCATTTT
.	once	TRBJ2-2	TRBV2	CASSARHLNTGELFF	TGTGCCAGCAGTGCGAGACACCTGAACACCGGGGAGCTGTTTTTT
TRBD1	.	TRBJ2-2	TRBV14	CASSVDRDRDTGELFF	TGTGCCAGCAGTGTAGACCGGGACAGAGACACCGGGGAGCTGTTTTTT
TRBD1	many	TRBJ1-5	TRBV28	CASRGRQGIQPQHF	TGTGCCAGCAGGGGACGACAGGGGATTCAGCCCCAGCATTTT
.	few	TRBJ1-2	TRBV3-1/TRBV3-2	CASSQDRAGNYGYTF	TGTGCCAGCAGCCAAGATCGGGCGGGAAACTATGGCTACACCTTC
TRBD1	.	TRBJ1-1	TRBV3-1/TRBV3-2	CASRQTGGRTEAFF	TGTGCCAGCAGACAGACAGGGGGCAGGACTGAAGCTTTCTTT
.	.	TRBJ2-4	TRBV7-2	CASSPRGTVDIQYF	TGTGCCAGCAGCCCCCGCGGGACAGTTGACATTCAGTACTTC
TRBD1	.	TRBJ2-7	TRBV20-1	CSAQDRVEQYF	TGCAGTGCTCAAGACAGGGTCGAGCAGTACTTC
TRBD1	.	TRBJ1-1	TRBV19	CASSMLRDRARNTEAFF	TGTGCCAGTAGTATGTTACGGGACAGGGCTCGTAACACTGAAGCTTTCTTT
.	.	TRBJ1-5	TRBV29-1	CSVEGQGNQPQHF	TGCAGCGTTGAAGGGCAAGGCAATCAGCCCCAGCATTTT
.	.	TRBJ2-1	TRBV3-1/TRBV3-2	CASSQDRAAVSNEQFF	TGTGCCAGCAGCCAAGATCGAGCGGCCGTAAGTAATGAGCAGTTCTTC
.	.	TRBJ1-1	TRBV13	CASSSADTMNTEAFF	TGTGCCAGCAGCTCGGCAGACACGATGAACACTGAAGCTTTCTTT
TRBD1	.	TRBJ2-7	TRBV5-1	CASSFWDRDSYEQYF	TGCGCCAGCAGCTTTTGGGACAGGGACTCCTACGAGCAGTACTTC
.	.	TRBJ2-1	TRBV14	CASSSRGSGQFF	TGTGCCAGCAGCTCCCGAGGGTCGGGGCAGTTCTTC
.	once	TRBJ1-5	TRBV29-1	CSVGQRNQPQHF	TGCAGCGTTGGACAGAGGAATCAGCCCCAGCATTTT
TRBD1	once	TRBJ1-1	TRBV7-9	CASEPGDRAMNTEAFF	TGTGCCAGCGAACCCGGGGACAGGGCTATGAACACTGAAGCTTTCTTT
TRBD2	.	TRBJ2-5	TRBV5-1	CATMAGGPSKTQYF	TGCGCCACCATGGCGGGAGGGCCGAGTAAGACCCAGTACTTC
TRBD1	.	TRBJ2-6	TRBV2	CASRPRTGLASGANVLTF	TGTGCCAGCAGACCCCGGACAGGGTTGGCTTCTGGGGCCAACGTCCTGACTTTC
.	.	TRBJ2-1	TRBV5-1	CASSNQGVSYNEQFF	TGCGCCAGCAGCAACCAGGGCGTCTCCTACAATGAGCAGTTCTTC
TRBD1	.	TRBJ2-5	TRBV6-2/TRBV6-3	CASSYQDRGQTQYF	TGTGCCAGCAGTTACCAGGACAGGGGACAGACCCAGTACTTC
TRBD1	.	TRBJ2-3	TRBV25-1	CASRSGGDTQYF	TGTGCCAGCAGGTCAGGGGGAGATACGCAGTATTTT
.	.	TRBJ2-7	TRBV5-6	CASSLTTPRRDEQYF	TGTGCCAGCAGCTTGACGACTCCACGTCGGGACGAGCAGTACTTC
TRBD1	once	TRBJ2-2	TRBV5-5	CASSLAGTGWTGELFF	TGTGCCAGCAGCTTGGCCGGGACAGGGTGGACCGGGGAGCTGTTTTTT
TRBD2	once	TRBJ2-7	TRBV28	CASTAGTYEQYF	TGTGCCAGCACAGCGGGGACCTACGAGCAGTACTTC
TRBD1	.	TRBJ2-5	TRBV5-6	CASSLSGQGSAETQYF	TGTGCCAGCAGCCTTTCGGGACAGGGTTCGGCAGAGACCCAGTACTTC
TRBD1	.	TRBJ1-6	TRBV5-1	CASSPDRTYNSPLHF	TGCGCCAGCAGCCCGGACAGGACCTATAATTCACCCCTCCACTTT
TRBD1	.	TRBJ2-3	TRBV19	CASSRGTGASTDTQYF	TGTGCCAGTAGTCGCGGGACAGGGGCTAGCACAGATACGCAGTATTTT
.	.	TRBJ2-7	TRBV28	CASSLRPGNYEQYF	TGTGCCAGCAGTTTACGCCCGGGAAACTACGAGCAGTACTTC
TRBD1	few	TRBJ1-5	TRBV5-1	CASSLEGTDYQPQHF	TGCGCCAGCAGCTTGGAAGGGACAGACTATCAGCCCCAGCATTTT
.	.	TRBJ2-7	TRBV15	CATSRGQFKTYEQYF	TGTGCCACCAGCAGAGGACAGTTTAAGACCTACGAGCAGTACTTC
TRBD2	.	TRBJ2-1	TRBV3-1/TRBV3-2	CASSQDLLAGDNEQFF	TGTGCCAGCAGCCAAGATCTACTAGCGGGGGACAATGAGCAGTTCTTC
TRBD1	.	TRBJ2-7	TRBV6-1	CASSEWTGRSYEQYF	TGTGCCAGCAGTGAATGGACAGGTCGCTCCTACGAGCAGTACTTC
TRBD1	.	TRBJ2-5	TRBV28	CASNGAGTGRETQYF	TGTGCCAGCAACGGCGCCGGGACAGGGAGAGAGACCCAGTACTTC
.	.	TRBJ2-5	TRBV7-2	CASSLGGGLTRRKTQYF	TGTGCCAGCAGCTTAGGAGGAGGGCTTACCCGTAGGAAGACCCAGTACTTC
TRBD2	many	TRBJ2-3	TRBV28	CASSSTTKRGGKSDTQYF	TGTGCCAGCAGTTCCACGACAAAGCGGGGGGGTAAAAGTGATACGCAGTATTTT
.	.	TRBJ2-7	TRBV18	CASSPGLDNTYEQYF	TGTGCCAGCTCACCAGGACTGGATAATACCTACGAGCAGTACTTC
TRBD1	.	TRBJ1-6	TRBV5-1	CASRHRTGDSPLHF	TGCGCCAGCAGACACAGGACAGGGGACTCACCCCTCCACTTT